This T cell receptor (beta chain) is drawn from a study of T cell changes during pregnancy in multiple sclerosis. This clone was found once. Measured with immunoSEQ multiplex PCR; TCRdb has only the in-frame clones, and not every one. The profile shows about 68,000 clones, just over 90% of them singletons. This CDR3 has 17 residues. CDR1 and CDR2 (germline): MNHEY, SMNVEV (reference sequence). V lost 0 bases, J lost 4 bases, and 11 bases stayed unmatched. The chain couples TRBV27 to TRBJ2-7; TRBD1 matches 8 bases. The receptor was isolated from a female donor in good health, enrolled as a control in a pregnancy study. The sequencing here drew on peripheral blood, taken in the second trimester of pregnancy. This CDR3 is CASSLSGGRDRRYEQYF. The CDR3 nucleotides are TGTGCCAGCAGTTTATCGGGGGGCCGGGACAGGCGGTACGAGCAGTACTTC.